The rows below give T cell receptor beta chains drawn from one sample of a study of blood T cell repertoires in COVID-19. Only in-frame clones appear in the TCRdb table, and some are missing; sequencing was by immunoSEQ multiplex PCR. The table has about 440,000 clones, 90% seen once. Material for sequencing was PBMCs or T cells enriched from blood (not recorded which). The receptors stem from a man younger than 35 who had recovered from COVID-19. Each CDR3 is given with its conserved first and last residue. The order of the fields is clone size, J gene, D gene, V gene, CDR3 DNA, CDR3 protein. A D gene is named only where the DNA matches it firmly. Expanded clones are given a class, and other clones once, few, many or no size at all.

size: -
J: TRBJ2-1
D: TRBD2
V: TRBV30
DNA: TGTGCCTGGAGAAGGCAGACTAGCGGGAGGTCCTACAATGAGCAGTTCTTC
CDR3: CAWRRQTSGRSYNEQFF

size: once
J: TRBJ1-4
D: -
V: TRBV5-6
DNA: TGTGCCAGCAGCTTAGTCCAGGGCGGTAGTGAAAAACTGTTTTTT
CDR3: CASSLVQGGSEKLFF

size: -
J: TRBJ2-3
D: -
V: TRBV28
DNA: TGTGCCAGCAATCCAACACAGGGACGTACGCAGTATTTT
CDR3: CASNPTQGRTQYF

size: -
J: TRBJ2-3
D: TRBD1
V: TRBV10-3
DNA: TGTGCCACCCTAGGGACAGCCACTAGCACAGATACGCAGTATTTT
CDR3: CATLGTATSTDTQYF

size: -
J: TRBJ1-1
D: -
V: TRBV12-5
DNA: TGTGCTAGTGGTTTGGTAAAGTCAGATGAAGCTTTCTTT
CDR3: CASGLVKSDEAFF

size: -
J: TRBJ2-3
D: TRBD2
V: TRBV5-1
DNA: TGCGCCAGCAGCTTGGGTGGACTAGCGATGGGAGGCGATACGCAGTATTTT
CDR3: CASSLGGLAMGGDTQYF

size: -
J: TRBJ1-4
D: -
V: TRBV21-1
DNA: TGTGCCAGCAGCAAAGGGGCGACAGGTGGGGCTTTT
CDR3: CASSKGATGGAF

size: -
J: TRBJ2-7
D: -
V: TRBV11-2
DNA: TGTGCCAGCAGCTTCATAACAGGGAGGGGTTTTTACGAGCAGTACTTC
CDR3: CASSFITGRGFYEQYF

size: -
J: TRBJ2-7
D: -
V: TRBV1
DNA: TGCACCAGCAGCCATGGGGGGGAGGGGGATGACGAGCAGTACTTC
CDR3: CTSSHGGEGDDEQYF

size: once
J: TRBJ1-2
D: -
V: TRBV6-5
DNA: TGTGCCAGCAGCAACAGGGCTGGCTACACCTTC
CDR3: CASSNRAGYTF

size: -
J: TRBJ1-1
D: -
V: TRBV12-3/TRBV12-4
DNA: TGTGCCAGCAGTTTACAGGGATTCACTGAAGCTTTCTTT
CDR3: CASSLQGFTEAFF

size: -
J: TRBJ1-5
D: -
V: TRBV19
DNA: TGTGCCAGTAGTATAGATCTCCGCGGACAGCCCCAGCATTTT
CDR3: CASSIDLRGQPQHF